Listed here is a single TCR beta chain. Its antigen remains unidentified. V gave up 0 bases and J gave up 5 bases; unmatched junction bases: 5. Germline CDR1 SGHRS, CDR2 YFSETQ. The CDR3 sequence is 16 residues long. The data were taken from a study of response to subunit inactivated influenza vaccine. Study-wide findings and caveats: Each seasonal influenza vaccination recruits few new T cells, the authors suggested.

One entry per CDR3 protein results from TCRdb running MiXCR on the RT-PCR reads. Among fewer than 800,000 distinct CDR3 sequences listed, approximately 14% were seen once. V is TRBV5-1 and J is TRBJ2-2; 9 bases map to TRBD1. This sequence originates from a man aged 50-59 years who received an inactivated influenza vaccine. The sample consisted of PBMCs from blood, taken 11 to 12 days after vaccination. The CDR3 region is CASSLGPGQGTGELFF. DNA for the CDR3: TGCGCCAGCAGCTTGGGCCCGGGACAGGGAACCGGGGAGCTGTTTTTT.